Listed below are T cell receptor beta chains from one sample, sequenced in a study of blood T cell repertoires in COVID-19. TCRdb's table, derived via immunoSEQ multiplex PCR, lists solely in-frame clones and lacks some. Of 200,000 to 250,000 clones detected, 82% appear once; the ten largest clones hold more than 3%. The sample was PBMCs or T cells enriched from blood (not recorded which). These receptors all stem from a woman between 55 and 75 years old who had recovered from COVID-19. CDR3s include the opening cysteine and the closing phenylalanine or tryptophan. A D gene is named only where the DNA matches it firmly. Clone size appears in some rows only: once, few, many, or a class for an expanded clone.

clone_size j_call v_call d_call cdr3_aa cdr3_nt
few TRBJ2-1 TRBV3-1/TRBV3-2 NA CASSQGGSGQQFF TGTGCCAGCAGCCAAGGTGGTAGCGGCCAGCAGTTCTTC
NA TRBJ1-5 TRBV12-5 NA CASGLGLGGQPQHF TGTGCTAGTGGTTTAGGACTCGGGGGTCAGCCCCAGCATTTT
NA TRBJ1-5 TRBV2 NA CASSEGAGNQPQHF TGTGCCAGCAGTGAGGGGGCAGGCAATCAGCCCCAGCATTTT
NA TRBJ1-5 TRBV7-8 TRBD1 CASSLITGGYDQPQHF TGTGCCAGCAGCTTAATTACAGGGGGGTACGATCAGCCCCAGCATTTT
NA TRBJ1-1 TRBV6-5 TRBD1 CATDPGQGNTEAFF TGTGCCACCGACCCGGGACAGGGGAACACTGAAGCTTTCTTT
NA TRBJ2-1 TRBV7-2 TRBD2 CASSLALAGNNEQFF TGTGCCAGCAGCTTAGCTCTAGCGGGGAACAATGAGCAGTTCTTC
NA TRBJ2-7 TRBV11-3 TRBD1 CASSLDRGYEQYF TGTGCCAGCAGCCTCGACAGGGGTTACGAGCAGTACTTC
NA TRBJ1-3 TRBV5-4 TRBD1 CASRKDRGAGNTIYF TGTGCCAGCAGAAAGGACAGGGGCGCCGGAAACACCATATATTTT
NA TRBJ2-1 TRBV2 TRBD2 CASLGLAGGLSYNEQFF TGTGCCAGCCTTGGACTAGCGGGAGGGTTATCCTACAATGAGCAGTTCTTC
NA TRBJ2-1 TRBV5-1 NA CASSSIGYNEQFF TGCGCCAGCAGCTCTATCGGCTACAATGAGCAGTTCTTC
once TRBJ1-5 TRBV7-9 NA CASSPGGWEGGNQPQHF TGTGCCAGCAGCCCCGGGGGGTGGGAAGGGGGTAATCAGCCCCAGCATTTT
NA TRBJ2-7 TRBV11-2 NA CASSLDQLTPTYEQYF TGTGCCAGCAGCTTAGATCAACTCACCCCTACGTACGAGCAGTACTTC
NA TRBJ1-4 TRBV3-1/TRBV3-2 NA CASSQDSFGEKLFF TGTGCCAGCAGCCAGGACAGCTTCGGAGAAAAACTGTTTTTT
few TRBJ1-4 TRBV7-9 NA CASSSSLREGEKLFF TGTGCCAGCAGCTCCTCTTTGAGGGAGGGAGAAAAACTGTTTTTT
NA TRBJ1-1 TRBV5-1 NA CASSPGEGNTEAFF TGCGCCAGCAGCCCGGGGGAGGGTAACACTGAAGCTTTCTTT
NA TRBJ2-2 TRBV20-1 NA CSASLVGTGELFF TGCAGTGCTAGTCTGGTCGGCACCGGGGAGCTGTTTTTT
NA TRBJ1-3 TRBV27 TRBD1 CASSSRGLSGNTIYF TGTGCCAGCAGTTCCAGGGGGCTCTCTGGAAACACCATATATTTT
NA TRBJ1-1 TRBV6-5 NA CASSYSTGMNTEAFF TGTGCCAGCAGTTACTCGACAGGAATGAACACTGAAGCTTTCTTT
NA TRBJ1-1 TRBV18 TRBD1 CASSPMAPGGGLKNTEAFF TGTGCCAGCTCACCGATGGCCCCAGGGGGCGGTTTAAAGAACACTGAAGCTTTCTTT
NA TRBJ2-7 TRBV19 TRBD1 CASSTGTVAVYEQYF TGTGCCAGTAGTACCGGGACAGTAGCCGTCTACGAGCAGTACTTC
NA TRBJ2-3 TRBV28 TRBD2 CASGRSSGVTDTQYF TGTGCCAGCGGCCGTTCTAGCGGGGTCACAGATACGCAGTATTTT
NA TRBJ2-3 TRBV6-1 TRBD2 CASSDPSGRGDTQYF TGTGCCAGCAGTGACCCCAGCGGGAGAGGAGATACGCAGTATTTT
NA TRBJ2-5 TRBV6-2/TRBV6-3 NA CASSQYPQETQYF TGTGCCAGCAGTCAGTACCCCCAAGAGACCCAGTACTTC
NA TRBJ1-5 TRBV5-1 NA CASSLAGDSNQPQHF TGCGCCAGCAGCTTGGCGGGGGATAGCAATCAGCCCCAGCATTTT
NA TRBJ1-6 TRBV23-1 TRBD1 CASSRYMGQSNYNSPLHF TGCGCCAGCTCTCGGTATATGGGACAGAGCAACTATAATTCACCCCTCCACTTT
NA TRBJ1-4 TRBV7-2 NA CASSASRQGNEKLFF TGTGCCAGCAGCGCCAGTCGCCAGGGAAATGAAAAACTGTTTTTT
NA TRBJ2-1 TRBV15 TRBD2 CATGLAAYSSYNEQFF TGTGCCACGGGGCTAGCGGCCTACTCCTCCTACAATGAGCAGTTCTTC
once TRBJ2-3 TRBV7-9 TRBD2 CASSPAGAGGLNTQYF TGTGCCAGCAGCCCAGCTGGGGCGGGAGGGTTAAATACGCAGTATTTT
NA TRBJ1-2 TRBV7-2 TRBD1 CASKIGGENGYTF TGTGCCAGCAAGATAGGGGGCGAAAATGGCTACACCTTC
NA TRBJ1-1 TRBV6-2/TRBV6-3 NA CASSYNQGGTEAFF TGTGCCAGCAGTTACAATCAAGGAGGCACTGAAGCTTTCTTT
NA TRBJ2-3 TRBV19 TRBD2 CASSMSGIRTDTQYF TGTGCCAGTAGTATGAGCGGGATCCGCACAGATACGCAGTATTTT
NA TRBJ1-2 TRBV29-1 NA CSVEEAKGYTRGYGYTF TGCAGCGTTGAAGAAGCGAAGGGTTACACCCGGGGCTATGGCTACACCTTC
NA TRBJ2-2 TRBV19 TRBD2 CASSIAGGLGAGELFF TGTGCCAGTAGCATTGCGGGGGGGCTCGGGGCCGGGGAGCTGTTTTTT
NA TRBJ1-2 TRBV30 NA CALEQGHYGYTF TGTGCCTTGGAACAGGGCCACTATGGCTACACCTTC
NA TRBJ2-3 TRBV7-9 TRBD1 CASSLEGGAGDTQYF TGTGCCAGCAGCTTAGAAGGGGGCGCAGGAGATACGCAGTATTTT
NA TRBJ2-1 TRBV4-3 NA CASSQTYFSYNEQFF TGCGCCAGCAGCCAAACTTATTTCTCCTACAATGAGCAGTTCTTC
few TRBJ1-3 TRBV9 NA CASSVGENTIYF TGTGCCAGCAGCGTAGGAGAAAACACCATATATTTT
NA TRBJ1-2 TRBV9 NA CASSVGGIADGYTF TGTGCCAGCAGCGTAGGAGGTATTGCCGATGGCTACACCTTC
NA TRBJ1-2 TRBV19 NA CASSRQEANYGYTF TGTGCCAGTAGTAGACAGGAGGCTAACTATGGCTACACCTTC
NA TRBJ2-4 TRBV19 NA CASSIDRRGNIQYF TGTGCCAGTAGTATAGATAGGCGAGGAAACATTCAGTACTTC
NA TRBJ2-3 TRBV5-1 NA CASSLEGGWTDTQYF TGCGCCAGCAGCTTGGAAGGGGGATGGACAGATACGCAGTATTTT
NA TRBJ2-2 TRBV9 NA CASSVAAGELFF TGTGCCAGCAGCGTGGCGGCGGGGGAGCTGTTTTTT
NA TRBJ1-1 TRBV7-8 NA CASTPRVAANEAFF TGTGCCAGCACCCCCCGTGTAGCGGCCAATGAAGCTTTCTTT
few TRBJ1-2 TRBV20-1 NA CSASQGDTNYGYTF TGCAGTGCTAGTCAGGGTGATACCAACTATGGCTACACCTTC
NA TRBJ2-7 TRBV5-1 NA CASSLYSGYEQYF TGCGCCAGCAGCTTGTATTCCGGCTACGAGCAGTACTTC
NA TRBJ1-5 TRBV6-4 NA CASSEAGGQPQHF TGTGCCAGCAGTGAGGCGGGAGGTCAGCCCCAGCATTTT
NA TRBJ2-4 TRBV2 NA CASGGGRSQNIQYF TGTGCCAGCGGGGGAGGAAGATCCCAAAACATTCAGTACTTC
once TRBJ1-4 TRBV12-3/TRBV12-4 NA CANPQADGEKLFF TGTGCCAACCCGCAGGCAGACGGTGAAAAACTGTTTTTT
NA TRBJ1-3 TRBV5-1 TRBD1 CASSLGVRTGSGNTIYF TGCGCCAGCAGCTTGGGCGTCCGGACAGGGTCTGGAAACACCATATATTTT
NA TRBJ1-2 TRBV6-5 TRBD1 CASRNTGGSYGYTF TGTGCCAGCAGAAACACAGGGGGGTCCTATGGCTACACCTTC
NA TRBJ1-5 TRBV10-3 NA CAISESLGGDQPQHF TGTGCCATCAGTGAGTCGTTAGGGGGTGATCAGCCCCAGCATTTT
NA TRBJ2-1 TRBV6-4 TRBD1 CASSAEGGLNNEQFF TGTGCCAGCAGTGCCGAAGGGGGCCTCAACAATGAGCAGTTCTTC
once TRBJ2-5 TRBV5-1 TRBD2 CASSEAGGGETQYF TGCGCCAGCAGCGAAGCGGGGGGGGGAGAGACCCAGTACTTC
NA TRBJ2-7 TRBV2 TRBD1 CASREIRTGFPIDEQYF TGTGCCAGCAGGGAAATTAGGACAGGGTTCCCGATTGACGAGCAGTACTTC
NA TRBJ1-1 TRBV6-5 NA CASSYWGGINTEAFF TGTGCCAGCAGTTACTGGGGGGGGATTAACACTGAAGCTTTCTTT
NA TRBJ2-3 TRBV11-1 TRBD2 CASSLRAGGSDTQYF TGTGCCAGCAGCTTAAGAGCGGGGGGATCAGATACGCAGTATTTT
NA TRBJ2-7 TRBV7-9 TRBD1 CASSYRTGGSEQYF TGTGCCAGCAGCTACCGGACAGGGGGCTCCGAGCAGTACTTC